Below, 19 T cell receptor beta chains from the same sample are listed, as sequenced in a study of cytomegalovirus exposure and HLA in healthy donors. The PCR employed 60 Vbeta primers together with 13 Jbeta primers. Here immunoSEQ multiplex PCR was the method, and the copy in TCRdb shows in-frame clones only, minus some. This table holds over 150,000 clones, over 70% found once. Material for sequencing was PBMCs. These receptors originate from a woman in her twenties or thirties in good health and CMV-seropositive.

The rearrangement links TRBV28 to TRBJ1-3, with 7 positions matching TRBD1. The ends lost 4 bases at V and 4 bases at J; junction bases unmatched: 4. This CDR3 comprises 14 residues. Looked up from germline, CDR1 is MDHEN and CDR2 is SYDVKM. This chain's CDR3 is CASSSTGHGNTIYF. DNA of the CDR3: TGTGCCAGCAGTTCGACAGGGCACGGAAACACCATATATTTT. The full variable domain, its missing parts supplied by reference TRBV28 and TRBJ1-3, is DVKVTQSSRYLVKRTGEKVFLECVQDMDHENMFWYRQDPGLGLRLIYFSYDVKMKEKGDIPEGYSVSREKKERFSLILESASTNQTSMYLCASSSTGHGNTIYFGEGSWLTVV.

This chain connects TRBV7-6 to TRBJ2-3, with D possibly being TRBD2 (6 bases). The V and J ends lost 1 base and 2 bases respectively, with 13 bases between them. Germline CDR1 and CDR2: SGHVS and FNYEAQ. The CDR3 runs 16 residues. CDR3 sequence reads: CASSLVGASDTDTQYF. The DNA of the CDR3 is TGTGCCAGCAGCTTAGTTGGGGCTAGCGACACAGATACGCAGTATTTT.

The V call is TRBV10-2, the J call TRBJ2-7, with 8 positions matching TRBD1. This CDR3 is 14 amino acids long. Unmatched junction bases numbered 8, after V lost 7 bases and J lost 3 bases. The V gene's germline CDR1 is WSHSY and CDR2 SAAADI. CDR3 amino acids: CASTPDRGGYEQYF. Here the CDR3 DNA reads TGCGCCAGCACCCCTGACAGGGGAGGCTACGAGCAGTACTTC.

The chain is built from TRBV10-2 and TRBJ1-1, with 8 bases matching TRBD1. CDR1 is WSHSY, CDR2 SAAADI, per germline. Germline trimming cut 5 bases from V and 12 bases from J; bases unmatched to any gene: 14. The CDR3 is 14 amino acids. The CDR3 nucleotides read TGCGCCAGCAGTCCCGAGGCAGGGGGCCTCGAGTCTTTCTTT. Its protein is CASSPEAGGLESFF.

V and J are TRBV6-1 and TRBJ1-3; maybe TRBD1 (6 bases). With 4 bases removed from V and 2 bases from J, the gap between germline ends came to 15 bases. The V gene's germline CDR1 is MNHNS and CDR2 SASEGT. The CDR3 runs to 16 residues. CDR3 nucleotides: TGTGCCAGCAGTGTGGACCGGGACAAACCTGGAAACACCATATATTTT. Protein product: CASSVDRDKPGNTIYF.

This chain links TRBV5-4 with TRBJ2-1, with TRBD2 identical over 7 bases. The CDR3 totals 16 residues. The germline gives CDR1 SGHNT, CDR2 YYREEE (reference sequence). V gave up 6 bases and J gave up 8 bases; unmatched junction bases: 17. CDR3 DNA: TGTGCCAGCATGCCCGGGGGGTCCAGGGAGGCCGATGAGCAGTTCTTC. Residues: CASMPGGSREADEQFF.

The rearrangement uses TRBV11-2 and TRBJ2-5; D perhaps matches TRBD2 (6 bases). Trimming pared 6 bases from V and 5 bases from J, leaving 19 bases between. The length of the CDR3 is 15 residues. The germline CDR1 and CDR2 sequences are SGHAT and FQNNGV. DNA for the CDR3: TGTGCCAGCAGTCCCGCCGGGGGTTCATGGGAGACCCAGTACTTC. Its translation: CASSPAGGSWETQYF.

The chain uses TRBV27 and TRBJ2-7; TRBD2 is a possible D gene (5 bases). The CDR3 sequence is 15 residues long. Looked up from germline, CDR1 is MNHEY and CDR2 is SMNVEV (reference sequence). V lost 5 bases, J lost 3 bases, and 17 bases lay in between. The CDR3 coding sequence is TGTGCCAGCAGTCCTTTCCGCGGGCGACACTACGAGCAGTACTTC. Its protein is CASSPFRGRHYEQYF.

The chain couples TRBV27 to TRBJ2-7; 8 nucleotides match TRBD2. J gave up 2 bases and V 6 bases, and 9 bases lay outside the gene matches. Germline loops: CDR1 MNHEY, CDR2 SMNVEV (reference sequence). The CDR3 length is 15 residues. The CDR3 sequence is CASRLSGGPTYEQYF. As DNA, the CDR3 is TGTGCCAGCAGACTATCGGGAGGGCCAACCTACGAGCAGTACTTC.

This chain uses TRBV28 with TRBJ2-7, with D possibly TRBD1 on 5 matching bases. Germline-derived CDR1 and CDR2 are MDHEN and SYDVKM. V was clipped by 6 bases and J by 4 bases, with 16 bases between them. CDR3 size: 14 residues. CDR3 sequence reads: CASSRPGSGYEQYF. The CDR3 DNA reads TGTGCCAGCAGCCGTCCAGGGTCGGGTTACGAGCAGTACTTC.

The chain joins TRBV10-3 to TRBJ2-7; the D is unclear. Between the trimmed V and J ends, which lost 3 bases and 2 bases, there was a span of 11 bases. The length of the CDR3 is 14 residues. Germline loops: CDR1 ENHRY, CDR2 SYGVKD. CDR3 sequence reads: CAISEPDITYEQYF. CDR3 nucleotide sequence: TGTGCCATCAGTGAACCCGACATTACCTACGAGCAGTACTTC.

The chain recombines TRBV15 with TRBJ1-2; D unclear. The CDR3 is 14 residues long. Germline CDR1 reads LNHNV; CDR2 reads YYDKDF (reference sequence). Trimming took 0 bases from V and 3 from J, leaving 8 bases between them. The CDR3 region is CATSRDMADYGYTF. The CDR3 coding sequence is TGTGCCACCAGCAGAGACATGGCAGACTATGGCTACACCTTC.

This rearrangement joins TRBV10-3 to TRBJ1-4, with no clear D. The CDR3 consists of 13 residues. Germline CDR1 reads ENHRY; CDR2 reads SYGVKD. V lost 6 bases to trimming and J lost 7 bases, with 12 bases between them. This CDR3 is CAIRGRESEKLFF. The CDR3 DNA reads TGTGCCATCAGGGGGAGGGAGAGTGAAAAACTGTTTTTT.

The V and J genes are TRBV9 and TRBJ2-1, with 8 bases identical to TRBD2. The CDR3 is 15 amino acids. V shed 4 bases and J 7 bases; nucleotides not matched to a gene: 10. Germline lookup yields CDR1 SGDLS and CDR2 YYNGEE. The CDR3 coding sequence is TGTGCCAGCAGCACATTAGCGGGAACGGGGAATGAGCAGTTCTTC. Translating gives CASSTLAGTGNEQFF.

The gene calls are TRBV9 and TRBJ2-3; 7 bases line up with TRBD2. The CDR3 covers 14 residues. Germline V gives CDR1 SGDLS, CDR2 YYNGEE. Unmatched junction bases numbered 5, after V lost 7 bases and J lost 0 bases. The CDR3 DNA sequence: TGTGCCAGCTCCGGGGAGGGTAGCACAGATACGCAGTATTTT. This gives the protein CASSGEGSTDTQYF.

This chain uses TRBV18 with TRBJ1-2, with D perhaps TRBD1 (6 bases). Trimming left V 2 bases short and J 0 bases short, with 10 bases between. CDR3 size: 15 residues. Per the germline V gene, CDR1 is KGHSH and CDR2 is LQKENI. CDR3 residues: CASSPSGQTNYGYTF. In DNA, the CDR3 is TGTGCCAGCTCACCATCAGGACAGACTAACTATGGCTACACCTTC. Full variable domain (remainder filled in from reference TRBV18 and TRBJ1-2): NAGVMQNPRHLVRRRGQEARLRCSPMKGHSHVYWYRQLPEEGLKFMVYLQKENIIDESGMPKERFSAEFPKEGPSILRIQQVVRGDSAAYFCASSPSGQTNYGYTFGSGTRLTVV.

The chain couples TRBV4-1 to TRBJ2-2; 7 nucleotides align to TRBD2. Germline V gene lookup returns CDR1 MGHRA and CDR2 YSYEKL. The CDR3 consists of 16 residues. After removal of 4 bases from V and 6 bases from J, the junction contained 11 bases not matched to a gene. In nucleotides, the CDR3 is TGCGCCAGCAGCCTGGGCCTAGCGGCGGAGGCCGGGGAGCTGTTTTTT. Its protein product is CASSLGLAAEAGELFF.

This clone was observed a few times. The rearrangement uses TRBV9 and TRBJ2-7; D is undetermined. Germline V gives CDR1 SGDLS, CDR2 YYNGEE. V was clipped by 0 bases and J by 6 bases, with 13 bases between them. This CDR3 is 14 amino acids long. The CDR3 loop reads CASSVDPGAVEQYF. The CDR3 nucleotides are TGTGCCAGCAGCGTAGACCCCGGAGCCGTCGAGCAGTACTTC.

This clone appeared once. This rearrangement joins TRBV30 to TRBJ1-3; the D gene is possibly TRBD1 (6 bases). The ends were cut back, 8 bases at V and 0 bases at J, with 11 bases in the middle. CDR3 size: 13 residues. Germline loops: CDR1 GTSNPN, CDR2 SVGIG (reference sequence). The CDR3 spells CARQGGSGNTIYF. Here the CDR3 DNA reads TGTGCCCGGCAAGGGGGCTCTGGAAACACCATATATTTT.